This T cell receptor (beta chain) was found in a study of cytomegalovirus exposure and HLA in healthy donors. The roughly 120-subject validation cohort, separate from the approximately 630-subject first cohort, included the donors. The table came from immunoSEQ multiplex PCR; TCRdb's copy has only in-frame clones and leaves some out. The data show roughly 310,000 clones, 88% seen once. V lost 6 bases, J lost 1 base, and 18 bases lay in between. The length of the CDR3 is 16 residues. Germline CDR1 KGHSH, CDR2 LQKENI. The chain carries TRBV18 and TRBJ1-1; tentatively, D is TRBD1 (6 bases). The origin of this receptor is a man aged 25 to 40 in good health and CMV-seronegative. Sequenced material: PBMCs. DNA of the CDR3: TGTGCCAGCTCGCCGAATGCAGGGGCTCCGAACACTGAAGCTTTCTTT. This translates into CASSPNAGAPNTEAFF.